These 26 T cell receptor beta chains were all obtained from the same sample, sequenced in a study of T cell responses to AZD1222 COVID-19 vaccine. Assay: immunoSEQ multiplex PCR; the TCRdb copy retains only in-frame clones and omits some. The sample lists under 200,000 clones, around nine tenths occurring once. The sample in question was peripheral blood, obtained on day 0 of AZD1222 vaccination. All receptors come from an adult in good health.

CDR3: CASSVGGGPGNIQYF. Here the CDR3 DNA reads TGTGCCAGCAGCGTCGGCGGGGGGCCGGGGAACATTCAGTACTTC. The chain has TRBV9 and TRBJ2-4, with 8 bases identical to TRBD2. With V trimmed by 2 bases and J by 7 bases, 8 bases remained unmatched. The CDR3 consists of 15 residues. CDR1 is SGDLS and CDR2 is YYNGEE in the germline V gene. The variable domain in full, with the rest retrieved from reference TRBV9 and TRBJ2-4, is DSGVTQTPKHLITATGQRVTLRCSPRSGDLSVYWYQQSLDQGLQFLIQYYNGEERAKGNILERFSAQQFPDLHSELNLSSLELGDSALYFCASSVGGGPGNIQYFGAGTRLSVL.

The chain is built from TRBV6-2 or TRBV6-3 and TRBJ2-7; no clear D. V lost 2 bases to trimming and J lost 7 bases, with 15 bases between them. This CDR3 is 14 amino acids long. From germline, CDR1 is MNHEY and CDR2 SVGEGT. CDR3 in amino acids: CASSYGRTVEEQYF. For the CDR3, the DNA is TGTGCCAGCAGTTACGGACGGACGGTCGAGGAGCAGTACTTC.

This clone was seen only once. The CDR3 bases are TGTGCCAGCAGTTTGGGCAGGGTAGGGGACGAGCAGTACTTC. Its protein is CASSLGRVGDEQYF. The chain couples TRBV27 to TRBJ2-7; D possibly corresponds to TRBD1 (5 bases). The ends were cut back, 3 bases at V and 5 bases at J, with 14 bases in the middle. This CDR3 contains 14 residues. CDR1 and CDR2 from the germline V gene are MNHEY and SMNVEV (reference sequence).

The chain carries TRBV15 and TRBJ1-4; the match to TRBD1 covers 8 bases. Trimming at V came to 3 bases and at J to 8 bases, leaving 8 bases not matched to a gene. The V gene's germline CDR1 is LNHNV and CDR2 YYDKDF (reference sequence). The CDR3 totals 15 residues. CDR3 protein: CATSRDRAAVEKLFF. DNA of the CDR3: TGTGCCACCAGCAGGGACAGGGCGGCTGTGGAAAAACTGTTTTTT.

The sample holds one count of this clone. The chain couples TRBV6-2 or TRBV6-3 to TRBJ1-2; no reliable D call. The CDR3 totals 13 residues. CDR1 is MNHEY, CDR2 SVGEGT, per germline. Trimming left V 6 bases short and J 2 bases short, with 10 bases between. The CDR3 sequence is CASSNTLNYGYTF. CDR3 DNA sequence: TGTGCCAGCAGCAACACACTGAACTATGGCTACACCTTC.

The gene calls are TRBV28 and TRBJ1-2; the D gene is possibly TRBD1 (5 bases). CDR1 is MDHEN, CDR2 SYDVKM, per germline. V lost 3 bases and J 6 bases, leaving 11 bases between the germline ends. The CDR3 runs 13 residues. CDR3 bases: TGTGCCAGCAGTTTGGACAACCCCGATGGCTACACCTTC. It encodes CASSLDNPDGYTF.

The chain combines TRBV7-2 with TRBJ2-1, with TRBD1 as a possible D gene (5 bases). The germline CDR1 and CDR2 sequences are SGHTA and FQGNSA. V was shortened by 4 bases and J by 10 bases, with 11 bases between the two germline ends. The CDR3 is 12 residues long. In nucleotides, the CDR3 is TGTGCCAGCAGCTCCATCTGGGGCGAGCAGTTCTTC. This sequence encodes CASSSIWGEQFF.

The V and J genes are TRBV27 and TRBJ2-3; TRBD1 agrees at 7 bases. The CDR3 consists of 13 residues. Germline values: CDR1 MNHEY, CDR2 SMNVEV (reference sequence). The trim removed 5 bases at V and 7 bases at J, leaving 6 bases unmatched. The CDR3 coding sequence is TGTGCCAGCAGTCCCCCGGGACAGCATACGCAGTATTTT. It yields the protein CASSPPGQHTQYF.

This chain uses TRBV11-2 with TRBJ1-3; D gene ambiguous. Germline CDR1 is SGHAT and CDR2 is FQNNGV. The CDR3 covers 16 residues. V lost 5 bases to trimming and J lost 0 bases, with 14 bases between them. The CDR3, as DNA: TGTGCCAGCAGCGAACCGGACGGGAGCTCTGGAAACACCATATATTTT. Its translation is CASSEPDGSSGNTIYF.

The genes are TRBV12-3 or TRBV12-4 and TRBJ2-1; D possibly corresponds to TRBD2 (5 bases). CDR3 size: 11 residues. With 8 bases removed from V and 8 bases from J, the gap between germline ends came to 10 bases. CDR3 DNA sequence: TGTGCCAGCGCCGTCGGGGATGAGCAGTTCTTC. It yields the protein CASAVGDEQFF.

This chain connects TRBV7-2 to TRBJ2-3; D ambiguous. The V end lost 1 base, the J end lost 2 bases, and 7 bases lay between the germline ends. The CDR3 runs 14 residues. Germline V gives CDR1 SGHTA, CDR2 FQGNSA. This CDR3 reads CASSLGRATDTQYF. CDR3 in DNA: TGTGCCAGCAGCTTAGGAAGGGCCACAGATACGCAGTATTTT.

This rearrangement joins TRBV6-4 to TRBJ2-2; D not certain. V was trimmed by 3 bases and J by 0 bases, leaving 11 bases between them. The germline gives CDR1 MRHNA, CDR2 SNTAGT. The CDR3 totals 16 residues. The CDR3 DNA is TGTGCCAGCAGTGAACTTTACGGTTCGAACACCGGGGAGCTGTTTTTT. Protein sequence: CASSELYGSNTGELFF.

This sequence joins TRBV5-1 and TRBJ1-1; D gene ambiguous. CDR3 length equals 14 residues. The V gene's germline CDR1 is SGHRS and CDR2 YFSETQ. Deletions cut 5 bases from V and 3 bases from J, with 14 bases between. The CDR3 coding sequence is TGCGCCAGCAGACCTTATCTCGCAGACACTGAAGCTTTCTTT. This codes for CASRPYLADTEAFF.

The CDR3 reads CASSPGQGGTIYF. CDR3 in DNA: TGTGCCAGCAGCCCAGGACAGGGGGGGACCATATATTTT. This chain joins TRBV7-9 and TRBJ1-3, with 10 bases that match TRBD1. The CDR3 has 13 residues. The V and J ends lost 5 bases and 10 bases, in that order; junction bases with no gene match: 5. The germline gives CDR1 SEHNR, CDR2 FQNEAQ (reference sequence).

The V and J genes are TRBV7-9 and TRBJ2-1; 9 nucleotides agree with TRBD2. The trim removed 2 bases at V and 4 bases at J, leaving 12 bases unmatched. The CDR3 extends over 18 amino acids. CDR1 is SEHNR and CDR2 is FQNEAQ in the germline V gene (reference sequence). In DNA, the CDR3 is TGTGCCAGCAGCTTAAGACCCCGGCTAGCGGGACGGTACAATGAGCAGTTCTTC. Translation gives CASSLRPRLAGRYNEQFF. Supplemented by reference TRBV7-9 and TRBJ2-1, the full variable domain reads DTGVSQNPRHKITKRGQNVTFRCDPISEHNRLYWYRQTLGQGPEFLTYFQNEAQLEKSRLLSDRFSAERPKGSFSTLEIQRTEQGDSAMYLCASSLRPRLAGRYNEQFFGPGTRLTVL.

The rearrangement links TRBV11-2 to TRBJ1-2; 12 nucleotides line up with TRBD1. J gave up 5 bases and V 3 bases, and 10 bases lay outside the gene matches. The germline V gene encodes CDR1 SGHAT and CDR2 FQNNGV. This CDR3 spans 17 amino acids. The CDR3 sequence is CASSLLGQGAGRYGYTF. The CDR3 DNA reads TGTGCCAGCAGCTTGCTGGGACAGGGGGCGGGAAGATATGGCTACACCTTC.

The chain is built from TRBV7-9 and TRBJ2-2, with 9 bases matching TRBD1. The CDR3 is 19 amino acids. Germline V gene data show CDR1 as SEHNR and CDR2 as FQNEAQ (reference sequence). Trimming cost V 3 bases and J 2 bases; bases outside gene matches: 13. The CDR3 sequence is CASSFPPIGQGFNTGELFF. The CDR3, as DNA: TGTGCCAGCAGCTTTCCTCCGATAGGACAGGGGTTCAACACCGGGGAGCTGTTTTTT. The complete variable domain, with remaining parts taken from reference TRBV7-9 and TRBJ2-2, reads DTGVSQNPRHKITKRGQNVTFRCDPISEHNRLYWYRQTLGQGPEFLTYFQNEAQLEKSRLLSDRFSAERPKGSFSTLEIQRTEQGDSAMYLCASSFPPIGQGFNTGELFFGEGSRLTVL.

The V gene is TRBV4-3, the J gene TRBJ2-2; 13 bases match TRBD2. V gave up 0 bases and J gave up 6 bases; unmatched junction bases: 4. The CDR3 loop spans 17 amino acids. Germline V CDR1 and CDR2: LGHNA, YSLEER. CDR3 DNA: TGCGCCAGCAGCCAAGATCCTGGACTAGCGGGGGCCGGGGAGCTGTTTTTT. This translates into CASSQDPGLAGAGELFF.

This clone was detected once. The V gene is TRBV2, the J gene TRBJ2-1; D remains unclear. Germline lookup yields CDR1 SNHLY and CDR2 FYNNEI. The CDR3 is 20 residues long. Between the trimmed V and J ends, which lost 2 bases and 0 bases, there was a span of 23 bases. The chain's CDR3 is CASSEFLSSRQLSSYNEQFF. DNA for the CDR3: TGTGCCAGCAGTGAATTTTTGAGTAGTAGACAACTCAGCTCCTACAATGAGCAGTTCTTC.

Within the sample, this clone is medium-sized. As DNA, the CDR3 is TGTGCCAGCAGCCGTAAAGGGGCCCGGGACAGGGGACCCCAGCCCCAGCATTTT. Translating gives CASSRKGARDRGPQPQHF. The V call is TRBV14, the J call TRBJ1-5; 10 bases match TRBD1. V was pared by 4 bases and J by 7 bases, with 16 bases of the junction left unmatched. This CDR3 is 18 amino acids long. The germline CDR1 and CDR2 sequences are SGHDN and FVKESK.

This chain uses TRBV28 with TRBJ2-7; D gene uncertain. In germline, CDR1 is MDHEN, CDR2 SYDVKM. The CDR3 has 13 amino acids. V lost 6 bases and J 9 bases, leaving 18 bases between the germline ends. CDR3 protein: CASSQGPTAVQYF. As DNA, the CDR3 is TGTGCCAGCAGCCAAGGGCCGACGGCCGTGCAGTACTTC.

This clone was counted between two and nine times. The chain uses TRBV6-2 or TRBV6-3 and TRBJ2-7, with 10 positions matching TRBD1. Germline assignment: CDR1 MNHEY and CDR2 SVGEGT. J gave up 4 bases and V 5 bases, and 8 bases lay outside the gene matches. The CDR3 covers 15 residues. The CDR3: CASSPRQGAWYEQYF. CDR3 sequence (DNA): TGTGCCAGCAGTCCCCGACAGGGGGCATGGTACGAGCAGTACTTC.

The J gene is TRBJ1-5, the V gene TRBV28; D unclear. CDR3 length: 13 amino acids. CDR1 and CDR2 (germline): MDHEN, SYDVKM. Trimming pared 3 bases from V and 3 bases from J, leaving 6 bases between. CDR3 protein: CASSLGVNQPQHF. For the CDR3, the DNA is TGTGCCAGCAGTTTGGGTGTCAATCAGCCCCAGCATTTT.

The genes are TRBV18 and TRBJ2-2; 7 bases match TRBD1. The germline V gene encodes CDR1 KGHSH and CDR2 LQKENI. V was pared by 2 bases and J by 10 bases, with 13 bases of the junction left unmatched. The length of the CDR3 is 16 residues. The CDR3 DNA sequence: TGTGCCAGCTCACCAACCGGGACAGCAATACCGGAGGAGCTGTTTTTT. This translates into CASSPTGTAIPEELFF.

The chain couples TRBV28 to TRBJ2-2, with 11 bases matching TRBD2. V lost 8 bases, J lost 7 bases, and 6 bases stayed unmatched. CDR3 length: 14 amino acids. Germline V CDR1 and CDR2: MDHEN, SYDVKM. The CDR3 DNA follows: TGTGCCAGCCTGACTAGCGGGACGGGCGGGGAGCTGTTTTTT. Translating gives CASLTSGTGGELFF.

The V and J genes are TRBV6-2 or TRBV6-3 and TRBJ1-6; tentative D call: TRBD1 (6 bases). V lost 2 bases, J lost 6 bases, and 11 bases lay in between. The germline CDR1 and CDR2 sequences are MNHEY and SVGEGT. The CDR3 extends over 15 amino acids. The CDR3 region has the DNA TGTGCCAGCAGTTACGGACAGAAGACTAATTCACCCCTCCACTTT. Translating gives CASSYGQKTNSPLHF.